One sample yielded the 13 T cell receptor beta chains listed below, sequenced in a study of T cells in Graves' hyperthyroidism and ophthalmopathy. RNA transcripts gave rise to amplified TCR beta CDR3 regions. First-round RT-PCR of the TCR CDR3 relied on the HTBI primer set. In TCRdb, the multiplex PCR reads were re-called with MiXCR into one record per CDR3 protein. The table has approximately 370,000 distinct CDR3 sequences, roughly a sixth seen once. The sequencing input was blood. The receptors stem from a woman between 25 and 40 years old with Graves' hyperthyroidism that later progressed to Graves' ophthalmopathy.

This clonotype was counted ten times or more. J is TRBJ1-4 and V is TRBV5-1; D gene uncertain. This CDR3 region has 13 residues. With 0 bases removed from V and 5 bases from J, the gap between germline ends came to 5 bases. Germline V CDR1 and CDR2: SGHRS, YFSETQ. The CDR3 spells CASSLVINEKLFF. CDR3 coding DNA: TGCGCCAGCAGCTTGGTTATCAATGAAAAACTGTTTTTT.

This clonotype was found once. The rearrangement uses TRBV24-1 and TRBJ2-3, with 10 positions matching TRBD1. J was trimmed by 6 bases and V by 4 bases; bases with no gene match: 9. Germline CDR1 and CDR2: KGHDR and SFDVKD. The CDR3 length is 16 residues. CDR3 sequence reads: CATSDLTGGKWDTQYF. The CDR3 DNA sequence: TGTGCCACCAGTGACTTGACAGGGGGCAAGTGGGATACGCAGTATTTT.

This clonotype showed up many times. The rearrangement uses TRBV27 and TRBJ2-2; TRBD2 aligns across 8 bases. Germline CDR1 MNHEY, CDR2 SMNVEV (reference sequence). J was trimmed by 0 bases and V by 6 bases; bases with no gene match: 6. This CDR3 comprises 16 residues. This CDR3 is CASREIAGTNTGELFF. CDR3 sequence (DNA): TGTGCCAGCAGGGAGATAGCGGGGACGAACACCGGGGAGCTGTTTTTT.

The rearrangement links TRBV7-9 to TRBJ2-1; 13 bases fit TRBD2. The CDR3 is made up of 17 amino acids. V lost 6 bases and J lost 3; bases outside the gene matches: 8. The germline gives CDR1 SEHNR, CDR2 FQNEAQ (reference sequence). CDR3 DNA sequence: TGTGCCAGCAGAGGACTAGCGGGAGAGATTAACTACAATGAGCAGTTCTTC. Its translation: CASRGLAGEINYNEQFF.

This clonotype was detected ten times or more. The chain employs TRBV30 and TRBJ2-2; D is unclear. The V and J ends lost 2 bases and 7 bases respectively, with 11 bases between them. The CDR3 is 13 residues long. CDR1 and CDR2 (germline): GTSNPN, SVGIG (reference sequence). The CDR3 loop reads CAWSWQPNGELFF. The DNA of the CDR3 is TGTGCCTGGAGTTGGCAGCCGAACGGGGAGCTGTTTTTT. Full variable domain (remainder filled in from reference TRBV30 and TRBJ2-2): SQTIHQWPATLVQPVGSPLSLECTVEGTSNPNLYWYRQAAGRGLQLLFYSVGIGQISSEVPQNLSASRPQDRQFILSSKKLLLSDSGFYLCAWSWQPNGELFFGEGSRLTVL.

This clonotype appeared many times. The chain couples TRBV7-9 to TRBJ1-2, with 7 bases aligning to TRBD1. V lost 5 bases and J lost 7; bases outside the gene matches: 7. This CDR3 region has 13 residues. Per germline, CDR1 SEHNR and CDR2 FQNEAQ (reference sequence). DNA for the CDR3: TGTGCCAGCAGCATCGGGACAGATACTGGCTACACCTTC. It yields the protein CASSIGTDTGYTF. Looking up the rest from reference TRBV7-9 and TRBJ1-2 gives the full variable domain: DTGVSQNPRHKITKRGQNVTFRCDPISEHNRLYWYRQTLGQGPEFLTYFQNEAQLEKSRLLSDRFSAERPKGSFSTLEIQRTEQGDSAMYLCASSIGTDTGYTFGSGTRLTVV.

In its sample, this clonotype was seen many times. The CDR3 DNA sequence: TGTGCCAGCAACCCTATCGCCGGGCAGGGATTTAGCGAGCAGTACTTC. Translated: CASNPIAGQGFSEQYF. This sequence joins TRBV28 and TRBJ2-7, with D maybe TRBD1 (5 bases). This CDR3 comprises 16 residues. V was shortened by 7 bases and J by 6 bases, with 25 bases between the two germline ends. CDR1 is MDHEN, CDR2 SYDVKM, per germline.

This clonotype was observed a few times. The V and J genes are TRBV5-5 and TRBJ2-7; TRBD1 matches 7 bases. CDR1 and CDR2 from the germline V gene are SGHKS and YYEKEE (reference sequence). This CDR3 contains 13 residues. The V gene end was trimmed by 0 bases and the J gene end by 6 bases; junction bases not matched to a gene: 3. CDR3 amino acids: CASSLEYRGEQYF. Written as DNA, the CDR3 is TGTGCCAGCAGCTTGGAGTACAGGGGCGAGCAGTACTTC.

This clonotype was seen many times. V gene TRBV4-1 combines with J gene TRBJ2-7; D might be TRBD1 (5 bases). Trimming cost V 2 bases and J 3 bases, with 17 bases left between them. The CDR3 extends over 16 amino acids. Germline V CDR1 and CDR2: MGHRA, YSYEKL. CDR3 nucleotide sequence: TGCGCCAGCAGCCAATTATATGCAGGGAACGGCTACGAGCAGTACTTC. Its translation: CASSQLYAGNGYEQYF.

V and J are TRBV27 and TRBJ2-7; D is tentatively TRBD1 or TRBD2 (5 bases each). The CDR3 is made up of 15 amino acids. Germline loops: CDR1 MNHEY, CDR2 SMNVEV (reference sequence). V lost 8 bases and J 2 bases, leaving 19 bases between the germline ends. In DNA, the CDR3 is TGTGCCAGCGCAACTCCCGGGACGGTGACCTACGAGCAGTACTTC. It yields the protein CASATPGTVTYEQYF.

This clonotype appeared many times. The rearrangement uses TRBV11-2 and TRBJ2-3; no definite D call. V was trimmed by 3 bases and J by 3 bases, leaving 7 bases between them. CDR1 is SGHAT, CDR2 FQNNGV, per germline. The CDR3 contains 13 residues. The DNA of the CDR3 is TGTGCCAGCAGCTTTCATCGGACAGATACGCAGTATTTT. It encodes CASSFHRTDTQYF.

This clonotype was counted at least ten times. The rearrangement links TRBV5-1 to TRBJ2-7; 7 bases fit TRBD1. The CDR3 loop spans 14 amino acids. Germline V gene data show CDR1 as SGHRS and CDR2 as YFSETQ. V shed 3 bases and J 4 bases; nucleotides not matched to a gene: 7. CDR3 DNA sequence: TGCGCCAGCAGCTCGCAGACAGGGACGTACGAGCAGTACTTC. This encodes CASSSQTGTYEQYF. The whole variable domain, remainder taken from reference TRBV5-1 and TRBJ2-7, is KAGVTQTPRYLIKTRGQQVTLSCSPISGHRSVSWYQQTPGQGLQFLFEYFSETQRNKGNFPGRFSGRQFSNSRSEMNVSTLELGDSALYLCASSSQTGTYEQYFGPGTRLTVT.

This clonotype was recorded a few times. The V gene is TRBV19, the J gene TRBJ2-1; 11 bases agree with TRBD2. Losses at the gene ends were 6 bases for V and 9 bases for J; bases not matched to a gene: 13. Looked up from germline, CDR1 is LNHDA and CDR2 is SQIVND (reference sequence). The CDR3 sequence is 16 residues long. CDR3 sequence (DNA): TGTGCCAGTAGCGCCCTTACTAGCGGGAGTAGTGGTGAGCAGTTCTTC. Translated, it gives CASSALTSGSSGEQFF. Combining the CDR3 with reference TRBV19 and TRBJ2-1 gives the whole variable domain DGGITQSPKYLFRKEGQNVTLSCEQNLNHDAMYWYRQDPGQGLRLIYYSQIVNDFQKGDIAEGYSVSREKKESFPLTVTSAQKNPTAFYLCASSALTSGSSGEQFFGPGTRLTVL.